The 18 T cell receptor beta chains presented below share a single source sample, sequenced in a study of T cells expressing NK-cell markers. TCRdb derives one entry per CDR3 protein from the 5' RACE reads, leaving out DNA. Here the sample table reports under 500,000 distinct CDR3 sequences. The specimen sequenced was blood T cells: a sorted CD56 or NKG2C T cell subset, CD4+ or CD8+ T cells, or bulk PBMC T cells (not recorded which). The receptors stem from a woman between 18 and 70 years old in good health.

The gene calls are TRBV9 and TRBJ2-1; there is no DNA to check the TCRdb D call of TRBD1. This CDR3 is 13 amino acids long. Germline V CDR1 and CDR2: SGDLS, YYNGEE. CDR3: CASSVGHYNEQFF.

This CDR3 is CSAPTLGSSYNEQFF. The chain recombines TRBV29-1 with TRBJ2-1. The CDR3 runs 15 residues. CDR1 and CDR2 from the germline V gene are SQVTM and ANQGSEA.

The CDR3 is CASSRQTSGRGYEQYF. The chain couples TRBV27 to TRBJ2-7; TCRdb gives TRBD2 as the D gene, but with no DNA this cannot be confirmed. Per the germline V gene, CDR1 is MNHEY and CDR2 is SMNVEV (reference sequence). There are 16 residues in the CDR3.

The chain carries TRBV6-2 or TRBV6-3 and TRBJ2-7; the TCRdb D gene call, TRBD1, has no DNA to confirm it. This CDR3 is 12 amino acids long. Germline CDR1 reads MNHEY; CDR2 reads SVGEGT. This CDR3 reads CASRGDSYEQYF.

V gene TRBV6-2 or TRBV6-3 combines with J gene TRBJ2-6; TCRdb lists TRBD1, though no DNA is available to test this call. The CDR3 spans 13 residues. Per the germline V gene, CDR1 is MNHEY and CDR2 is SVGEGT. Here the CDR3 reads CASTLTGANVLTF.

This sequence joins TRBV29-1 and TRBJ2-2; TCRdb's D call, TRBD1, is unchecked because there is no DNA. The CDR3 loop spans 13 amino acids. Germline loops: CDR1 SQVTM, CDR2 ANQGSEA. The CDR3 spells CSADRGEAGELFF.

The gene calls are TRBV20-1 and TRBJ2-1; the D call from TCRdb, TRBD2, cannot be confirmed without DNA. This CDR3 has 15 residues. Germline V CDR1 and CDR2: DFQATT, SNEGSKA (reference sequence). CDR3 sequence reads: CSARETSGRSNEQFF.

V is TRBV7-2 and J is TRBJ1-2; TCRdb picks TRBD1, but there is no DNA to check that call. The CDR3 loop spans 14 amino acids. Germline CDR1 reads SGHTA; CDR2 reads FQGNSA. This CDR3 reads CASSIQQGDYGYTF.

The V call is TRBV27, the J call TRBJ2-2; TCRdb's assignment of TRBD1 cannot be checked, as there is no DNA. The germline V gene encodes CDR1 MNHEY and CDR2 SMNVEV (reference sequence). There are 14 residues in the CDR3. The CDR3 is CASRPDRVTGELFF.

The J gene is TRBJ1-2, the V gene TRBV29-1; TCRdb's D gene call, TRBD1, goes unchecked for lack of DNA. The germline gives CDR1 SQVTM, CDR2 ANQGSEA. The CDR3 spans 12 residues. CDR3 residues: CSVGRGRAGYTF.

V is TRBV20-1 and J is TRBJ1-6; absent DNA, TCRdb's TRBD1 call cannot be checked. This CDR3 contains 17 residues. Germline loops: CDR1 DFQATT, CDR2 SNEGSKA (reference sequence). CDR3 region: CSARDNIPRQGDSPLHF.

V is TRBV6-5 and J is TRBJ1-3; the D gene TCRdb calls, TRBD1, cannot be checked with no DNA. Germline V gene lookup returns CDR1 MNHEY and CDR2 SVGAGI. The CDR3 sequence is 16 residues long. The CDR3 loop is CASSSPLGGYGNTIYF.

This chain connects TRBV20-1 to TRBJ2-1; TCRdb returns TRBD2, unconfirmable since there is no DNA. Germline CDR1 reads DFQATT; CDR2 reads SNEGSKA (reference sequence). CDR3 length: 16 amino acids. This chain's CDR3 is CSAPARVLTDSNEQFF.

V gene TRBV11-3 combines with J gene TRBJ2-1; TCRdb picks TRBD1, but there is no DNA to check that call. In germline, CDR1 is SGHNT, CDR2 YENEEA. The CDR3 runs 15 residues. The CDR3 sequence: CASSPDRVSYNEQFF.

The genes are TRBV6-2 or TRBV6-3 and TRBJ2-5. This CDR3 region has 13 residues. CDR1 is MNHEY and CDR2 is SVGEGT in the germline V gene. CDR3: CASSYQSQETQYF.

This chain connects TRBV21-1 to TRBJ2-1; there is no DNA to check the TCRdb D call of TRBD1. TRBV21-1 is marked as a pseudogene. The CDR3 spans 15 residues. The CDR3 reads CASSAIPGPQGEQFF.

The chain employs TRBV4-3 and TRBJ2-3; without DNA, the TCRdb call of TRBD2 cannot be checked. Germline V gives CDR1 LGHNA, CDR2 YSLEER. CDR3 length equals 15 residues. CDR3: CASSQASGGTDTQYF.

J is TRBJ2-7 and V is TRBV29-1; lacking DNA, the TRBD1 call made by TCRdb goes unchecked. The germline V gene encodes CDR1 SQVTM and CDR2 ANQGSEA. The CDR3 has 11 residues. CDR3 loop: CSVPTEYEQYF.